One T cell receptor beta chain is described in this entry. Antigen unknown. This record comes from a study of T cell repertoires in cytomegalovirus infection. Study-level results: The cumulative frequency of public TCR beta families identified carriers of CMV plus the relevant HLA.

Deletions cut 6 bases from V and 3 bases from J, with 15 bases between. This CDR3 is built from 15 residues. Germline V gene sequence: CDR1 MNHNS, CDR2 SASEGT. One entry per CDR3 protein results from TCRdb running MiXCR on the reads. Of approximately 73,000 distinct CDR3 sequences listed, about 40% are singletons. This clonotype originated in a human donor in good health (CMV status not recorded). Some clones in this sample may be carry-over from other donors' samples. The source was CD8+ T cells from cultured PBMCs, collected from culture after CMV antigen stimulation. The chain carries TRBV6-1 and TRBJ2-1, with a possible D match to TRBD1 (5 bases). CDR3 residues: CASSQGSKFYNEQFF. The CDR3 nucleotides read TGTGCCAGCAGCCAGGGATCAAAATTCTACAATGAGCAGTTCTTC.